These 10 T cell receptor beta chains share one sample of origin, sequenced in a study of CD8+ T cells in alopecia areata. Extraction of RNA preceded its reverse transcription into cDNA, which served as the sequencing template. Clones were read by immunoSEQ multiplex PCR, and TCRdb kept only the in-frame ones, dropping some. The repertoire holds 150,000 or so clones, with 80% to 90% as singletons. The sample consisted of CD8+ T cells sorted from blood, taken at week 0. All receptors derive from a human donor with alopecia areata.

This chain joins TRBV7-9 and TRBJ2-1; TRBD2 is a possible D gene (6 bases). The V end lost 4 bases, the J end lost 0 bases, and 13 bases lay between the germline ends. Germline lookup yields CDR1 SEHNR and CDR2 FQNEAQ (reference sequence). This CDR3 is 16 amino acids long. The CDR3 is CASSSTSFSSYNEQFF. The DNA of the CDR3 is TGTGCCAGCAGCTCTACTAGCTTTAGCTCCTACAATGAGCAGTTCTTC.

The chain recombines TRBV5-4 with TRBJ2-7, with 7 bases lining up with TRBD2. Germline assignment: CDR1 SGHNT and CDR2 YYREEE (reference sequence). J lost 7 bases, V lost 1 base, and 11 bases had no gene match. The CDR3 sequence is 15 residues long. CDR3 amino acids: CASSLLGGSPVEQYF. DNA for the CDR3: TGTGCCAGCAGCTTGCTCGGCGGGAGCCCAGTTGAGCAGTACTTC.

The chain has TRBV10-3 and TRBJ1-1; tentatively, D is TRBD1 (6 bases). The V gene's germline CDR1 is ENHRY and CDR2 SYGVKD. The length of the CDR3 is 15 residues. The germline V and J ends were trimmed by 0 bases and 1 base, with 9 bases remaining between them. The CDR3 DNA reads TGTGCCATCAGTGAGTCGGCGGACAGGAACACTGAAGCTTTCTTT. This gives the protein CAISESADRNTEAFF.

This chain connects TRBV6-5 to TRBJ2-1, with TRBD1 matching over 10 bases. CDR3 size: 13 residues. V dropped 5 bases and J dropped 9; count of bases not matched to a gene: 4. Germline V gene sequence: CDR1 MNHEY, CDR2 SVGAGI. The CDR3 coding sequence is TGTGCCAGCAGTCCGGGACAGGGGCCTGAGCAGTTCTTC. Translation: CASSPGQGPEQFF.

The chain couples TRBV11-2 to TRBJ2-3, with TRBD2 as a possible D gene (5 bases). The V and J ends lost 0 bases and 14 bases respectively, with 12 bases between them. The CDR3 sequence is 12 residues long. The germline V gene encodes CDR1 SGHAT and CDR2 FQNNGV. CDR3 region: CASSLDQRYPYF. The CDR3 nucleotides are TGTGCCAGCAGCTTAGACCAGCGGTACCCGTATTTT.

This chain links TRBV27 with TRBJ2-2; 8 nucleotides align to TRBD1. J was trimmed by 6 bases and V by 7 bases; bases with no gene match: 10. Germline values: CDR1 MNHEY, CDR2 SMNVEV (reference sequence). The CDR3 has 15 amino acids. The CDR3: CASNPGQVTPGELFF. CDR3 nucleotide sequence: TGTGCCAGCAACCCGGGACAGGTGACCCCCGGGGAGCTGTTTTTT.

As DNA, the CDR3 is TGTGCCAGCAGCTTCGGGACAGGGGCTAGGGAGCAGTACTTC. Protein sequence: CASSFGTGAREQYF. The chain recombines TRBV13 with TRBJ2-7; 10 nucleotides align to TRBD1. This CDR3 region has 14 residues. Germline V CDR1 and CDR2: PRHDT, FYEKMQ (reference sequence). V gave up 3 bases and J gave up 7 bases; unmatched junction bases: 6.

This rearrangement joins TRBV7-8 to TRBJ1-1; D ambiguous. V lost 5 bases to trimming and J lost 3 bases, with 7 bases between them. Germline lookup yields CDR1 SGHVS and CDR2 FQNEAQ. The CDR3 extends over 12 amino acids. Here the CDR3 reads CASSPDYTEAFF. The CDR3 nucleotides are TGTGCCAGCAGCCCGGACTACACTGAAGCTTTCTTT. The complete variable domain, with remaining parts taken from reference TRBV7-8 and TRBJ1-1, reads GAGVSQSPRYKVAKRGQDVALRCDPISGHVSLFWYQQALGQGPEFLTYFQNEAQLDKSGLPSDRFFAERPEGSVSTLKIQRTQQEDSAVYLCASSPDYTEAFFGQGTRLTVV.

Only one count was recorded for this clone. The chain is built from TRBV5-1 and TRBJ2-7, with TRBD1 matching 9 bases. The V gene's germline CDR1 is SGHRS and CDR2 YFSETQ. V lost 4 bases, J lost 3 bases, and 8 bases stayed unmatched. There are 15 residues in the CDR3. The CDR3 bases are TGCGCCAGCAGCGAGGGACAGGGTCCAAACTACGAGCAGTACTTC. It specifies CASSEGQGPNYEQYF.

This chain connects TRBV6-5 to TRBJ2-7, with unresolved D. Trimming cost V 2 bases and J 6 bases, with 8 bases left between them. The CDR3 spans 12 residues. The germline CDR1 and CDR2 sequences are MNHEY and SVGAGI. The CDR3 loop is CASSYRIGEQYF. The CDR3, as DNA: TGTGCCAGCAGTTACAGGATCGGCGAGCAGTACTTC.